This T cell receptor beta chain was observed in a study of shared clonotypes between healthy human individuals. Terminally differentiated effector memory CD45RA+ cells were excluded from the naive CD8 cells, which were CD45RO-negative and positively selected for CCR7. The protocol was immunoSEQ multiplex PCR, while the TCRdb copy is restricted to in-frame clones and leaves out a portion. The repertoire holds 2 million to 2.5 million clones, with roughly 95% as singletons. CDR3 length equals 13 residues. V lost 4 bases and J 7 bases, leaving 13 bases between the germline ends. Germline-derived CDR1 and CDR2 are SGHRS and YFSETQ.

The sequenced material came from naive CD8+ T cells sorted from blood. The chain couples TRBV5-1 to TRBJ2-3; D uncertain. The source is a man aged 18 to 30 in good health. CDR3 in amino acids: CASSTSEKHTQYF. Written as DNA, the CDR3 is TGCGCCAGCAGCACGAGTGAGAAACATACGCAGTATTTT. The entire variable domain, with the rest obtained from reference TRBV5-1 and TRBJ2-3, is as follows: KAGVTQTPRYLIKTRGQQVTLSCSPISGHRSVSWYQQTPGQGLQFLFEYFSETQRNKGNFPGRFSGRQFSNSRSEMNVSTLELGDSALYLCASSTSEKHTQYFGPGTRLTVL.